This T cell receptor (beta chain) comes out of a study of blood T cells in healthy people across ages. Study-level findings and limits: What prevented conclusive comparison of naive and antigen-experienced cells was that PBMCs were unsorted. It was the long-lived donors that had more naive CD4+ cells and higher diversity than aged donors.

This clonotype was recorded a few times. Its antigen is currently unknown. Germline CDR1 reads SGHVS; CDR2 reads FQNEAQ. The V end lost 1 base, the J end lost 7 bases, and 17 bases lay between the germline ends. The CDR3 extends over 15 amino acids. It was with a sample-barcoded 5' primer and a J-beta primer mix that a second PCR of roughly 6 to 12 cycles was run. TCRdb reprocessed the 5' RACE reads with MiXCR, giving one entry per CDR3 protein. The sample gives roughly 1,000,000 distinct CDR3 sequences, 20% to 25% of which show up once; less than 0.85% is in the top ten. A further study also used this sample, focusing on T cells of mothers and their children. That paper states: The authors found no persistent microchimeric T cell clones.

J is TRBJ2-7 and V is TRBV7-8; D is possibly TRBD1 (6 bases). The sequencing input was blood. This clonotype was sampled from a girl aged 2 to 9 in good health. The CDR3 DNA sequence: TGTGCCAGCAGCTTAGACAGGGAATTTCAGGGTGAGCAGTACTTC. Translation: CASSLDREFQGEQYF. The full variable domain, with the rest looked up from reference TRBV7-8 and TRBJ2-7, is GAGVSQSPRYKVAKRGQDVALRCDPISGHVSLFWYQQALGQGPEFLTYFQNEAQLDKSGLPSDRFFAERPEGSVSTLKIQRTQQEDSAVYLCASSLDREFQGEQYFGPGTRLTVT.